The entry below describes one T cell receptor (beta chain). Enrolment of Seattle patients took place during active infection, and they were followed longitudinally. The sample belongs to a study of blood T cell repertoires in COVID-19. Study-wide background: The analysed material was cDNA or gDNA that came from T cells, B-cell-depleted T cells, or PBMCs.

Original handling: Estimated nucleated cell counts came from reference gene primer amplification. The protocol was immunoSEQ multiplex PCR, while the TCRdb copy is restricted to in-frame clones and leaves out a portion. V, J and clone size reflect that table, while D and trimming were determined from the DNA. In the table there are 200,000 to 250,000 clones, 75% to 85% of which are singletons. The germline V gene has CDR1 LNHDA and CDR2 SQIVND (reference sequence). The CDR3 covers 16 residues. The junction had 12 bases not matched to a gene; V was cut back by 7 bases and J by 3 bases. The J gene is TRBJ1-2, the V gene TRBV19; 9 bases map to TRBD1. The receptor was derived from a woman aged 80 or over with COVID-19, enrolled during active disease. The sample comprised peripheral blood. In DNA form, the CDR3 reads TGTGCCAGTAACCCCCCGTCACAGGGGGCGGACTATGGCTACACCTTC. Protein: CASNPPSQGADYGYTF.